This TCR beta chain is from a study of cytomegalovirus exposure and HLA in healthy donors. The study's findings and limits: Cytomegalovirus association was listed for about 160 TCR beta chains.

Primers: 60 Vbeta forward and 13 Jbeta reverse. Clones were read by immunoSEQ multiplex PCR, and TCRdb kept only the in-frame ones, dropping some. Altogether around 130,000 clones are present, approximately 86% being singletons, with the ten largest covering about 1.5%. The trim removed 2 bases at V and 6 bases at J, leaving 10 bases unmatched. The CDR3 extends over 17 amino acids. CDR1 and CDR2 from the germline V gene are PRHDT and FYEKMQ (reference sequence). A remark on this clone: Antigen unknown.

The chain uses TRBV13 and TRBJ2-3; 11 nucleotides line up with TRBD2. The TCR sequence derives from a boy aged 10-17 years in good health and CMV-seronegative. Sequencing was done on a sample of PBMCs. Here the CDR3 reads CASSLYLAGGFKDTQYF. The CDR3, as DNA: TGTGCCAGCAGCTTATACCTAGCGGGGGGTTTCAAGGATACGCAGTATTTT.